This TCR beta chain is from a study of PD-L1 blockade in urothelial cancer. Trimming cost V 6 bases and J 9 bases; bases outside gene matches: 8. The CDR3 contains 13 residues. CDR1 and CDR2 (germline): WSHSY, SAAADI. The assay was immunoSEQ multiplex PCR, and TCRdb's table has in-frame clones only and misses some. Here the sample spans about 100,000 clones, 91% being singletons. The sequencing here drew on PBMCs, taken around atezolizumab (anti-PD-L1) treatment. The V call is TRBV10-2, the J call TRBJ2-1, with 7 positions matching TRBD1. The receptor was derived from an elderly woman with urothelial cancer. CDR3 sequence reads: CASRAGGRSEQFF. Here the CDR3 DNA reads TGCGCCAGCAGAGCAGGGGGTCGAAGTGAGCAGTTCTTC.